The T cell receptor (beta chain) described here comes from a study of shared clonotypes between healthy human individuals. TCRdb keeps only in-frame clones here, not all; method: immunoSEQ multiplex PCR. The sample yields some 1,400,000 clones, approximately 97% seen once. With 4 bases removed from V and 7 bases from J, the gap between germline ends came to 9 bases. The germline gives CDR1 SGHRS, CDR2 YFSETQ. The CDR3 length is 12 residues. The specimen was naive CD4+ T cells sorted from blood. Subset reported: CD45RA+ positively selected. The chain employs TRBV5-1 and TRBJ2-1; the D is unclear. The sequence derives from a man younger than 45 in good health. CDR3 nucleotides: TGCGCCAGCAGCCCAAGTCTAAATGAGCAGTTCTTC. It codes for CASSPSLNEQFF.